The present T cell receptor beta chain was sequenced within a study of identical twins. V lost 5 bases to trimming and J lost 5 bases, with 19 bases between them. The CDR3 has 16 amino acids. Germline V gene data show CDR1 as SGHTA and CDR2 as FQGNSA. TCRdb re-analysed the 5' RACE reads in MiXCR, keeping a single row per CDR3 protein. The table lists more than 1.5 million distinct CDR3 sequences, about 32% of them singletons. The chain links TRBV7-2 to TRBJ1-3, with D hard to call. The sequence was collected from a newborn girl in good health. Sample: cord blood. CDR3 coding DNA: TGTGCCAGCAGCACCCCAGCCACGGGCGGTCGAAACACCATATATTTT. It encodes CASSTPATGGRNTIYF.